A single T cell receptor (beta chain) is shown here with its context. This entry is derived from a study of T cell responses to AZD1222 COVID-19 vaccine. Clones were read by immunoSEQ multiplex PCR, and TCRdb kept only the in-frame ones, dropping some. Of 130,000 to 150,000 clones in the sample, around 91% were seen once. The starting material was peripheral blood, obtained on day 0 of AZD1222 vaccination. This sequence was found in an adult in good health.

The CDR3 sequence: CASGPGRANEKLFF. The DNA of the CDR3 is TGTGCCAGTGGGCCGGGGAGGGCGAATGAAAAACTGTTTTTT. The chain employs TRBV19 and TRBJ1-4; D uncertain. The CDR3 has 14 amino acids. The V gene lost 8 bases and the J gene lost 5 bases, with 15 bases spanning the gap. CDR1 LNHDA and CDR2 SQIVND come from the germline V gene (reference sequence). The entire variable domain, with the rest obtained from reference TRBV19 and TRBJ1-4, is as follows: DGGITQSPKYLFRKEGQNVTLSCEQNLNHDAMYWYRQDPGQGLRLIYYSQIVNDFQKGDIAEGYSVSREKKESFPLTVTSAQKNPTAFYLCASGPGRANEKLFFGSGTQLSVL.